The 26 T cell receptor beta chains in this list originate from one sample, sequenced in a study of T-cell reconstitution after alpha-beta-depleted transplantation in children. The TCRbeta library incorporated unique molecular identifiers. TCRdb re-called the PCR reads through MiXCR, storing one row per CDR3 protein. The sample contains hundreds of thousands of distinct CDR3 sequences, under 12% of which appear only once. Sequencing was performed on PBMCs from the stem cell graft donor, taken from the stem cell graft. Source of these receptors: a human donor who donated a stem cell graft to a child with acute myeloid leukemia.

This clonotype has just a few counts. The rearrangement links TRBV18 to TRBJ2-1; possible D gene TRBD2, 6 bases. From germline, CDR1 is KGHSH and CDR2 LQKENI. The CDR3 loop spans 14 amino acids. V lost 3 bases to trimming and J lost 4 bases, with 10 bases between them. The CDR3 DNA sequence: TGTGCCAGCTCACCCTCGACTAGTTACAATGAGCAGTTCTTC. This encodes CASSPSTSYNEQFF.

This clonotype was seen a few times. V is TRBV7-2 and J is TRBJ2-5; D might be TRBD2 (6 bases). There are 15 residues in the CDR3. Trimming left V 1 base short and J 2 bases short, with 11 bases between. CDR1 and CDR2 (germline): SGHTA, FQGNSA. The CDR3 loop reads CASSLGGMGQETQYF. The DNA for the CDR3 is TGTGCCAGCAGCTTAGGCGGGATGGGGCAAGAGACCCAGTACTTC.

In this sample, this clonotype turned up a few times. V gene TRBV5-1 combines with J gene TRBJ1-1, with 7 bases identical to TRBD1. The ends lost 6 bases at V and 1 base at J; junction bases unmatched: 3. The CDR3 sequence is 13 residues long. CDR1 and CDR2 (germline): SGHRS, YFSETQ. CDR3 nucleotide sequence: TGCGCCAGCATGGGACAGACGAACACTGAAGCTTTCTTT. This gives the protein CASMGQTNTEAFF.

This clonotype appeared once. The rearrangement links TRBV7-2 to TRBJ1-3; weak D call: TRBD1 (5 bases). The germline CDR1 and CDR2 sequences are SGHTA and FQGNSA. V gave up 4 bases and J gave up 2 bases, with 18 bases separating them. The CDR3 contains 17 residues. The CDR3 spells CASSSPGGTPAGNTIYF. The DNA for the CDR3 is TGTGCCAGCAGCTCCCCCGGAGGGACCCCCGCTGGAAACACCATATATTTT.

This sequence joins TRBV4-3 and TRBJ2-2; D tentatively reads TRBD1 or TRBD2 (5 bases each). Germline CDR1 reads LGHNA; CDR2 reads YSLEER. The CDR3 is made up of 15 amino acids. V dropped 0 bases and J dropped 7 bases, with 12 bases sitting between them. The CDR3 region is CASSQDQGRNGELFF. CDR3 nucleotide sequence: TGCGCCAGCAGCCAAGATCAGGGACGGAACGGGGAGCTGTTTTTT.

This clonotype was counted ten times or more. The chain uses TRBV5-1 and TRBJ1-1; a possible D gene is TRBD1 (6 bases). Trimming stripped 2 bases from V and 0 bases from J, with 14 bases between. The CDR3 runs to 16 residues. Germline V gene sequence: CDR1 SGHRS, CDR2 YFSETQ. CDR3 amino acids: CASSFYGQNLNTEAFF. The CDR3 DNA is TGCGCCAGCAGCTTTTACGGACAGAACTTGAACACTGAAGCTTTCTTT.

J is TRBJ2-5 and V is TRBV4-3, with D perhaps matching TRBD2 (6 bases). Germline V gives CDR1 LGHNA, CDR2 YSLEER. The CDR3 spans 16 residues. Trimming shortened V by 0 bases and J by 1 base, and 12 bases separated the two germline ends. The CDR3 region has the DNA TGCGCCAGCAGCCAAGATCTGACTAGGCCCCAAGAGACCCAGTACTTC. Encoded protein: CASSQDLTRPQETQYF.

The chain employs TRBV7-9 and TRBJ2-7, with 7 positions matching TRBD1. The CDR3 is 16 residues long. Germline V gene data show CDR1 as SEHNR and CDR2 as FQNEAQ (reference sequence). J lost 3 bases, V lost 8 bases, and 16 bases had no gene match. In DNA, the CDR3 is TGTGCCAGCGGCCACCGGGACAGCGGCCCGGACTACGAGCAGTACTTC. This gives the protein CASGHRDSGPDYEQYF.

The J gene is TRBJ2-7, the V gene TRBV3-1; TRBD2 agrees at 15 bases. The length of the CDR3 is 15 residues. V shed 5 bases and J 6 bases; nucleotides not matched to a gene: 5. From germline, CDR1 is LGHDT and CDR2 YNNKEL (reference sequence). CDR3 sequence (DNA): TGTGCCAGCAGCTACGCGGGACTAGCGGGAGGCGAGCAGTACTTC. Translated, it gives CASSYAGLAGGEQYF.

A few counts support this clonotype. Sequence at one end of the junction differs from germline and may be a read error. V gene TRBV4-2 combines with J gene TRBJ2-5; 15 nucleotides line up with TRBD2. Germline assignment: CDR1 LGHNA and CDR2 YNFKEQ. The CDR3 consists of 14 residues. This CDR3 is CASSLGLAGGPRHF. The CDR3 DNA is TGTGCCAGCAGCCTCGGACTAGCGGGAGGGCCCAGGCACTTC.

The table lists this clonotype with many counts. This chain connects TRBV29-1 to TRBJ2-3, with 11 bases matching TRBD2. CDR1 and CDR2 (germline): SQVTM, ANQGSEA. The CDR3 is 16 amino acids. The trim removed 4 bases at V and 2 bases at J, leaving 8 bases unmatched. In DNA form, the CDR3 reads TGCAGCGTTGGTGTACTAGCGGGAGTTGACACAGATACGCAGTATTTT. Amino acids: CSVGVLAGVDTDTQYF.

In its sample, this clonotype was seen a few times. This chain joins TRBV29-1 and TRBJ2-7; D is unclear. Germline V gene sequence: CDR1 SQVTM, CDR2 ANQGSEA. With 5 bases removed from V and 6 bases from J, the gap between germline ends came to 8 bases. The CDR3 totals 10 residues. This CDR3 reads CSVLNGEQYF. The CDR3 region has the DNA TGCAGCGTTCTAAACGGCGAGCAGTACTTC.

For the CDR3, the DNA is TGTGCCAGCAGCTCATACAGGGGGAATAGTGGGAATGAGCAGTTCTTC. Amino acids: CASSSYRGNSGNEQFF. The rearrangement joins TRBV11-3 to TRBJ2-1; TRBD1 matches 8 bases. The trim removed 4 bases at V and 7 bases at J, leaving 12 bases unmatched. The CDR3 sequence is 16 residues long. Germline lookup yields CDR1 SGHNT and CDR2 YENEEA.

The rearrangement uses TRBV12-3 or TRBV12-4 and TRBJ1-5; 11 bases fit TRBD1. V lost 4 bases to trimming and J lost 5 bases; unmatched junction nucleotides: 1. The CDR3 consists of 14 residues. CDR3 in DNA: TGTGCCAGCAGTTCGGGACAGGGGGATCAGCCCCAGCATTTT. Amino acids: CASSSGQGDQPQHF.

There are a few counts of this clonotype. The J gene is TRBJ2-7, the V gene TRBV7-2; D may be TRBD2 (6 bases). Trimming stripped 8 bases from V and 0 bases from J, with 8 bases between. The CDR3 is made up of 12 amino acids. Germline V gene data show CDR1 as SGHTA and CDR2 as FQGNSA. In DNA, the CDR3 is TGTGCCAGCGGGGGGAACTCCTACGAGCAGTACTTC. Translation gives CASGGNSYEQYF.

The chain couples TRBV20-1 to TRBJ2-7; TRBD2 matches 9 bases. There are 13 residues in the CDR3. V lost 6 bases to trimming and J lost 3 bases; unmatched junction nucleotides: 6. Germline CDR1 reads DFQATT; CDR2 reads SNEGSKA (reference sequence). The CDR3 DNA is TGCAGTGCGTCAGCGGGAGGAGACTACGAGCAGTACTTC. Its protein product is CSASAGGDYEQYF.

V usage is TRBV29-1 and J usage is TRBJ2-1; TRBD1 matches at 8 bases. The V segment lost 6 bases and the J segment 6 bases; nucleotides outside the gene matches: 4. Looked up from germline, CDR1 is SQVTM and CDR2 is ANQGSEA. The CDR3 totals 12 residues. In nucleotides, the CDR3 is TGCAGCGTGCAGGGGGCGGGCAATGAGCAGTTCTTC. It is translated as CSVQGAGNEQFF.

V and J are TRBV10-3 and TRBJ2-3, with 7 positions matching TRBD1. Per the germline V gene, CDR1 is ENHRY and CDR2 is SYGVKD. V was pared by 11 bases and J by 2 bases, with 7 bases of the junction left unmatched. The CDR3 consists of 13 residues. CDR3 sequence reads: CAFSTGFTDTQYF. CDR3 coding DNA: TGTGCCTTCTCGACAGGGTTCACAGATACGCAGTATTTT.

This clonotype was counted between two and nine times. The V gene is TRBV7-2, the J gene TRBJ1-1; perhaps TRBD1 as D (5 bases). Germline V gives CDR1 SGHTA, CDR2 FQGNSA. V shed 1 base and J shed 7 bases, with 10 bases lying between them. The CDR3 totals 13 residues. The CDR3 here is CASSLVPQGEAFF. For the CDR3, the DNA is TGTGCCAGCAGCTTAGTTCCCCAGGGTGAAGCTTTCTTT.

The table lists this clonotype with many counts. The rearrangement uses TRBV23-1 and TRBJ2-2; unclear D gene. TRBV23-1 is noted as an ORF with a role that remains uncertain. Trimming cost V 0 bases and J 0 bases, with 8 bases left between them. CDR3 length: 16 amino acids. The CDR3 protein is CASSQSGPTNTGELFF. The CDR3 DNA is TGCGCCAGCAGTCAATCGGGCCCCACGAACACCGGGGAGCTGTTTTTT.

This clonotype was counted a few times. J is TRBJ1-2 and V is TRBV15; D is possibly TRBD1 (5 bases). Per germline, CDR1 LNHNV and CDR2 YYDKDF (reference sequence). Trimming took 6 bases from V and 3 from J, leaving 20 bases between them. This CDR3 comprises 16 residues. CDR3 amino acids: CATSQTEGQPYYGYTF. The DNA for the CDR3 is TGTGCCACCAGTCAGACTGAGGGGCAGCCTTACTATGGCTACACCTTC.

V and J are TRBV5-5 and TRBJ2-2; D may be TRBD1 (6 bases). This CDR3 is built from 15 residues. The V gene lost 5 bases and the J gene lost 5 bases, with 16 bases spanning the gap. The germline V gene has CDR1 SGHKS and CDR2 YYEKEE (reference sequence). The CDR3 DNA follows: TGTGCCAGCAGGCCCCAGAGGGGGACGACCGGGGAGCTGTTTTTT. It is translated as CASRPQRGTTGELFF.

This clonotype was observed once. The rearrangement uses TRBV4-2 and TRBJ2-3; 10 bases agree with TRBD2. CDR3 size: 15 residues. Per germline, CDR1 LGHNA and CDR2 YNFKEQ. The V segment lost 10 bases and the J segment 3 bases; nucleotides outside the gene matches: 10. As DNA, the CDR3 is TGTGCCATGAGCCCGGGACTAGCGATGACAGATACGCAGTATTTT. Encoded protein: CAMSPGLAMTDTQYF.

This clonotype was picked up a small number of times. The CDR3 region has the DNA TGCAGTGCCCATCCCGGACCCACATACAATGAGCAGTTCTTC. Protein: CSAHPGPTYNEQFF. The chain has TRBV20-1 and TRBJ2-1, with D uncertain. The germline V and J ends were trimmed by 6 bases and 4 bases, with 16 bases remaining between them. In germline, CDR1 is DFQATT, CDR2 SNEGSKA (reference sequence). This CDR3 spans 14 amino acids.

This clonotype was picked up many times. A junction boundary mismatches the germline segment, possibly from a read error. V usage is TRBV9 and J usage is TRBJ2-1, with TRBD1 identical over 7 bases. CDR1 and CDR2 from the germline V gene are SGDLS and YYNGEE. The CDR3 length is 15 residues. CDR3 nucleotides: TGTGCCAGCACCACAGGGGCCTCCTCCTTCAATGAGCAGTTCTTC. It encodes CASTTGASSFNEQFF.

Many counts were recorded for this clonotype. The V call is TRBV4-3, the J call TRBJ2-1, with 9 bases lining up with TRBD2. This CDR3 contains 16 residues. CDR1 LGHNA and CDR2 YSLEER come from the germline V gene. The ends lost 2 bases at V and 2 bases at J; junction bases unmatched: 4. The CDR3 here is CASSQLTSGAYNEQFF. In nucleotides, the CDR3 is TGCGCCAGCAGCCAACTGACTAGCGGAGCCTACAATGAGCAGTTCTTC.